The clone carrying this TCR beta chain has ten or more counts. The antigen is undetermined. CDR3 size: 13 residues. Unique molecular identifiers were built into the TCRbeta library. TCRdb re-analysed the PCR reads in MiXCR, keeping a single row per CDR3 protein. The repertoire consists of about 110,000 distinct CDR3 sequences, with approximately 6.4% occurring once and the leading ten covering approximately 23%. The data were obtained in a study of T-cell reconstitution after alpha-beta-depleted transplantation in children. Study-wide results and limits: Where some patients showed high TCRbeta diversity at day 60, it came from recipient T cells and thymic progenitors that had survived. A year had passed since transplant, and T-cell counts and diversity by then came mostly from newly produced T cells. Several hundred expanded graft clones reportedly supplied alpha-beta T cells about two months after transplant.

V gene TRBV21-1 combines with J gene TRBJ2-7. TRBV21-1 is a pseudogene segment. Sample: PBMCs, mostly from graft donor cells, taken 360 days after TCRalphabeta/CD19-depleted stem cell transplant. The sequence was collected from a male patient under 10 years old who had a stem cell transplant for acute lymphoblastic leukemia, so the T cells may come from the graft donor. This chain's CDR3 is CASSKRSRYEQYF. The CDR3, as DNA: TGTGCCAGCAGCAAAAGAAGCCGTTACGAGCAGTACTTC.